This TCR beta chain was identified during a study of radiation and T cells in renal cell carcinoma. General study results and limits: No pretreatment tumor biopsies were available for baseline clonotypes. From baseline, blood top tumor clonotypes peaked at 2 weeks post-radiation.

Remarks on this clone: The antigen is not known.

Time point meaning: baseline pretreatment blood. Indicated treatment: 15 Gy SBRT to primary tumor, nephrectomy 4 weeks later. The patient's renal cell carcinoma had clear cell pathology. The CDR3 loop spans 15 amino acids. Germline lookup yields CDR1 SGHRS and CDR2 YFSETQ. The V and J ends lost 4 bases and 4 bases respectively, with 15 bases between them. Sequenced by immunoSEQ multiplex PCR; TCRdb stores in-frame clones only, minus some. This repertoire shows tens of thousands of clones, 70% to 85% found once; its top ten account for roughly 7%. Sample: blood, taken from a patient whose treatment included radiotherapy and nephrectomy. The V gene is TRBV5-1, the J gene TRBJ2-1; D is perhaps TRBD1 (6 bases). The receptor was isolated from a man aged 55 to 70 with renal cell carcinoma. This CDR3 is CASSTQLGAYNEQFF. The CDR3, as DNA: TGCGCCAGCAGCACGCAACTGGGGGCGTACAATGAGCAGTTCTTC.